Below are 26 T cell receptor beta chains sequenced from a single sample in a study of T cells in Graves' hyperthyroidism and ophthalmopathy. Using RNA transcripts as the source, TCR beta CDR3 regions were amplified. The study used the HTBI primer set for a first-round RT-PCR of the TCR CDR3. TCRdb redid the calling of the multiplex PCR reads with MiXCR, one entry per CDR3 protein. The sample has 500,000 to 600,000 distinct CDR3 sequences; approximately 15% are singletons. The specimen was blood. The receptor set was obtained from a woman younger than 30 with Graves' hyperthyroidism.

This clonotype was seen more than once but under ten times. The chain links TRBV6-1 to TRBJ2-7, with 7 bases aligning to TRBD2. Germline values: CDR1 MNHNS, CDR2 SASEGT. Trimming cost V 0 bases and J 3 bases; bases outside gene matches: 11. The CDR3 sequence is 17 residues long. This CDR3 is CASSEAPAGRGYYEQYF. The CDR3 nucleotides read TGTGCCAGCAGTGAAGCTCCAGCGGGGAGGGGATACTACGAGCAGTACTTC.

This clonotype was seen at least ten times. V gene TRBV18 combines with J gene TRBJ2-3; no definite D call. CDR3 length: 15 amino acids. CDR1 is KGHSH, CDR2 LQKENI, per germline. V shed 3 bases and J shed 0 bases, with 10 bases lying between them. The CDR3 sequence is CASSPAAASTDTQYF. CDR3 bases: TGTGCCAGCTCACCGGCGGCAGCTAGCACAGATACGCAGTATTTT.

This clonotype was detected only a few times. The V and J genes are TRBV15 and TRBJ2-7; TRBD1 agrees at 7 bases. After removal of 2 bases from V and 2 bases from J, the junction contained 6 bases not matched to a gene. The germline CDR1 and CDR2 sequences are LNHNV and YYDKDF (reference sequence). CDR3 length: 15 residues. CDR3 protein: CATSRLPGQAYEQYF. The CDR3 coding sequence is TGTGCCACCAGCAGACTTCCAGGACAGGCCTACGAGCAGTACTTC.

Points on this clonotype: Given a much more abundant clone one base away, this may be a read error. The rearrangement joins TRBV20-1 to TRBJ2-1; 8 bases are shared with TRBD1. Germline loops: CDR1 DFQATT, CDR2 SNEGSKA (reference sequence). This CDR3 contains 14 residues. The trim removed 0 bases at V and 13 bases at J, leaving 11 bases unmatched. CDR3 bases: TGCAGTGCTAGAGATACGCAGGGACAGGAGACCCAGTTCTTC. It codes for CSARDTQGQETQFF.

This clonotype was observed at least ten times. The CDR3 is CASSYGTSSRYEQYF. The CDR3 DNA sequence: TGTGCCAGCAGCTACGGGACTAGTAGTCGCTACGAGCAGTACTTC. The gene calls are TRBV11-2 and TRBJ2-7; 8 nucleotides align to TRBD2. Germline lookup yields CDR1 SGHAT and CDR2 FQNNGV. V shed 4 bases, J shed 3 bases, and the junction held 8 bases outside the gene matches. This CDR3 has 15 amino acids.

Many counts were recorded for this clonotype. The chain employs TRBV28 and TRBJ1-4; no clear D. CDR3 length: 14 residues. The germline CDR1 and CDR2 sequences are MDHEN and SYDVKM. V dropped 6 bases and J dropped 10 bases, with 18 bases sitting between them. As DNA, the CDR3 is TGTGCCAGCAGCCCCGATGGGGTGCGGGTAAAACTGTTTTTT. Translation gives CASSPDGVRVKLFF.

This clonotype was seen only a few times. The gene calls are TRBV29-1 and TRBJ2-1, with TRBD2 matching 8 bases. The J call is in doubt because the DNA end fits TRBJ2-7 better. The length of the CDR3 is 16 residues. CDR1 SQVTM and CDR2 ANQGSEA come from the germline V gene. The CDR3 DNA follows: TGCAGCGTTATGACGGCAGCGGGGGTCTCCTACAATGAGCAGTACTTC. Its protein product is CSVMTAAGVSYNEQYF.

In the case of this clonotype: A much larger clonotype is one base distant, so this may be a read error. For the CDR3, the DNA is TGTGCCAGCGAAGGCCCCGGGACAACCGAGATAGCCAAAAACATTCAGTACTTC. It codes for CASEGPGTTEIAKNIQYF. This rearrangement joins TRBV28 to TRBJ2-4; D possibly corresponds to TRBD1 (6 bases). Looked up from germline, CDR1 is MDHEN and CDR2 is SYDVKM. V was cut by 8 bases and J by 0 bases, with 23 bases left in between. CDR3 length: 18 residues.

The chain recombines TRBV4-2 with TRBJ2-2, with D possibly matching TRBD2 (6 bases). The CDR3 is made up of 17 amino acids. Trimming took 0 bases from V and 1 from J, leaving 12 bases between them. CDR1 is LGHNA and CDR2 is YNFKEQ in the germline V gene. The CDR3 here is CASSQDVGGRNTGELFF. The CDR3 coding sequence is TGTGCCAGCAGCCAAGATGTTGGGGGGAGGAACACCGGGGAGCTGTTTTTT.

The sample holds many counts of this clonotype. This rearrangement joins TRBV20-1 to TRBJ2-4; 8 bases map to TRBD1. The germline V gene encodes CDR1 DFQATT and CDR2 SNEGSKA (reference sequence). The CDR3 consists of 17 residues. J was trimmed by 0 bases and V by 2 bases; bases with no gene match: 9. The CDR3 bases are TGCAGTGCTAGACCCTCGGACAGGGCTCTAGCCAAAAACATTCAGTACTTC. This codes for CSARPSDRALAKNIQYF.

The V gene is TRBV10-2, the J gene TRBJ2-7, with 13 nucleotides matching TRBD2. The CDR3 sequence is 17 residues long. CDR1 WSHSY and CDR2 SAAADI come from the germline V gene. V shed 3 bases and J 9 bases; nucleotides not matched to a gene: 14. The CDR3, as DNA: TGCGCCAGCAGTGACACCCTCAAACTAGCGGGGGGGCCGGGGCAGTACTTC. Translating gives CASSDTLKLAGGPGQYF.

This clonotype came up many times. The chain joins TRBV13 to TRBJ1-2; 8 bases map to TRBD1. After removal of 4 bases from V and 2 bases from J, the junction contained 3 bases not matched to a gene. Looked up from germline, CDR1 is PRHDT and CDR2 is FYEKMQ (reference sequence). The CDR3 extends over 14 amino acids. CDR3 nucleotides: TGTGCCAGCAGCTCAAGACAGGGGAACTATGGCTACACCTTC. As protein: CASSSRQGNYGYTF.

Of note for this clonotype: A much larger clonotype is one base distant, so this may be a read error. This chain links TRBV6-2 or TRBV6-3 with TRBJ1-1, with D unresolved. Trimming shortened V by 5 bases and J by 0 bases, and 16 bases separated the two germline ends. The CDR3 has 16 amino acids. Germline V gene lookup returns CDR1 MNHEY and CDR2 SVGEGT. The CDR3 loop reads CASSLAPVRLNTEAFF. The DNA of the CDR3 is TGTGCCAGCAGTCTTGCCCCTGTAAGGTTGAACACTGAAGCTTTCTTT.

The rearrangement joins TRBV2 to TRBJ1-1; no clear D. CDR1 SNHLY and CDR2 FYNNEI come from the germline V gene. There are 13 residues in the CDR3. Trimming left V 6 bases short and J 6 bases short, with 14 bases between. This chain's CDR3 is CASRDLSNAEAFF. CDR3 nucleotide sequence: TGTGCCAGCAGGGACCTATCCAATGCTGAAGCTTTCTTT.

This clonotype was picked up a small number of times. The chain recombines TRBV29-1 with TRBJ2-6, with D unresolved. V lost 6 bases, J lost 0 bases, and 9 bases lay in between. The CDR3 contains 14 residues. Germline assignment: CDR1 SQVTM and CDR2 ANQGSEA. The CDR3 sequence: CSVHESSGANVLTF. The CDR3 bases are TGCAGCGTCCATGAGAGCTCTGGGGCCAACGTCCTGACTTTC.

V gene TRBV5-6 combines with J gene TRBJ2-7; 8 nucleotides line up with TRBD1. There are 15 residues in the CDR3. CDR1 and CDR2 from the germline V gene are SGHDT and YYEEEE. J lost 2 bases, V lost 3 bases, and 7 bases had no gene match. The CDR3, as DNA: TGTGCCAGCAGCTGGAGGACAGGGCAAGCCTACGAGCAGTACTTC. It is translated as CASSWRTGQAYEQYF.

This clonotype was detected a few times. This may come from a read error, since a much larger clone is one base off. V usage is TRBV3-1 and J usage is TRBJ1-4, with D unresolved. This CDR3 spans 14 amino acids. Germline V gives CDR1 LGHDT, CDR2 YNNKEL (reference sequence). The CDR3 sequence: CASSGRATTEKLFF. Here the CDR3 DNA reads TGTGCCAGCAGCGGAAGAGCAACTACTGAAAAACTGTTTTTT.

The sample holds a few counts of this clonotype. The chain carries TRBV7-9 and TRBJ1-1; D is uncertain. The CDR3 runs 12 residues. Germline V gene data show CDR1 as SEHNR and CDR2 as FQNEAQ (reference sequence). The V gene lost 2 bases and the J gene lost 5 bases, with 6 bases spanning the gap. CDR3 loop: CASSLRETEAFF. Here the CDR3 DNA reads TGTGCCAGCAGCTTAAGGGAGACTGAAGCTTTCTTT. The whole variable domain, filled in from reference TRBV7-9 and TRBJ1-1, reads DTGVSQNPRHKITKRGQNVTFRCDPISEHNRLYWYRQTLGQGPEFLTYFQNEAQLEKSRLLSDRFSAERPKGSFSTLEIQRTEQGDSAMYLCASSLRETEAFFGQGTRLTVV.

This clonotype was recorded many times. V gene TRBV6-2 or TRBV6-3 combines with J gene TRBJ2-1; the match to TRBD2 covers 13 bases. The CDR3 runs to 16 residues. J gave up 6 bases and V 6 bases, and 8 bases lay outside the gene matches. Germline CDR1 MNHEY, CDR2 SVGEGT. The CDR3 DNA reads as TGTGCCAGCAGGCCAACTAGCGGGGGGGCCATCAATGAGCAGTTCTTC. It specifies CASRPTSGGAINEQFF.

This clonotype came up many times. The chain has TRBV2 and TRBJ2-1, with TRBD2 matching 7 bases. Germline V gene data show CDR1 as SNHLY and CDR2 as FYNNEI. Trimming at V came to 7 bases and at J to 6 bases, leaving 6 bases not matched to a gene. The CDR3 is 13 residues long. The CDR3, as DNA: TGTGCCAGCAAGGGCGGGAGAGGCAATGAGCAGTTCTTC. Translating it yields CASKGGRGNEQFF.

This chain joins TRBV5-4 and TRBJ2-5, with a tentative D call TRBD1 (5 bases). The V end was cut by 0 bases, the J end by 5 bases, with 11 bases between. The germline CDR1 and CDR2 sequences are SGHNT and YYREEE (reference sequence). The CDR3 spans 14 residues. This chain's CDR3 is CASSLAGKEETQYF. Here the CDR3 DNA reads TGTGCCAGCAGCTTGGCAGGGAAAGAGGAGACCCAGTACTTC.

V gene TRBV6-1 combines with J gene TRBJ1-4; D is possibly TRBD1 (6 bases). The germline gives CDR1 MNHNS, CDR2 SASEGT. This CDR3 is 13 amino acids long. V shed 6 bases and J shed 5 bases, with 10 bases lying between them. CDR3: CASSTQGNEKLFF. The CDR3 DNA reads TGTGCCAGCAGCACGCAGGGGAATGAAAAACTGTTTTTT.

Only a few counts were recorded for this clonotype. The rearrangement uses TRBV29-1 and TRBJ1-3; TRBD1 is a possible D gene (6 bases). V lost 6 bases and J 3 bases, leaving 21 bases between the germline ends. The CDR3 consists of 16 residues. Germline lookup yields CDR1 SQVTM and CDR2 ANQGSEA. CDR3 bases: TGCAGCGTCCTTCATCGCGCAGGGGACCGTGGAAACACCATATATTTT. Encoded protein: CSVLHRAGDRGNTIYF.

V is TRBV6-1 and J is TRBJ2-7, with D possibly matching TRBD1 (5 bases). V was cut by 6 bases and J by 3 bases, with 15 bases left in between. The length of the CDR3 is 14 residues. Germline V CDR1 and CDR2: MNHNS, SASEGT. The CDR3 sequence is CASSSVGHFYEQYF. Written as DNA, the CDR3 is TGTGCCAGCAGCTCAGTAGGACATTTCTACGAGCAGTACTTC.

This chain connects TRBV28 to TRBJ1-4, with D perhaps TRBD1 (6 bases). The germline CDR1 and CDR2 sequences are MDHEN and SYDVKM. The CDR3 extends over 17 amino acids. Trimming cost V 6 bases and J 6 bases, with 23 bases left between them. CDR3 sequence (DNA): TGTGCCAGCAGGGGGGCAGGGGTAACGATTCTGTATGAAAAACTGTTTTTT. The encoded protein is CASRGAGVTILYEKLFF.

At least ten counts were recorded for this clonotype. The chain joins TRBV6-1 to TRBJ2-1; possible D gene TRBD2, 5 bases. Germline CDR1 is MNHNS and CDR2 is SASEGT. V gave up 2 bases and J gave up 8 bases, with 22 bases separating them. The CDR3 has 17 amino acids. DNA of the CDR3: TGTGCCAGCAGTGAAAGACCGACTTATTGGGAGTTCGATGAGCAGTTCTTC. It translates to CASSERPTYWEFDEQFF.